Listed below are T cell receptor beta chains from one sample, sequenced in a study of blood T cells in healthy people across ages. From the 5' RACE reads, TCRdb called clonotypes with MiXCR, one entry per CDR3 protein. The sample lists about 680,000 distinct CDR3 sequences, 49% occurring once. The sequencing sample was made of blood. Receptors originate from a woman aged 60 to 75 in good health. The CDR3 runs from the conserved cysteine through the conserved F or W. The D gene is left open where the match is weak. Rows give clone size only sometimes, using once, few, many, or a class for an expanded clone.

TGTGCCAGCAGCCAGGGGGCACATCTCGAGACCCAGTACTTC CASSQGAHLETQYF TRBD1 TRBV6-5 NA TRBJ2-5
TGTGCCAGCAGCTTAGCCGCTGCGACAGGAGTTGGCTACACCTTC CASSLAAATGVGYTF NA TRBV7-3 NA TRBJ1-2
TGTGCCAGCAGCGAAAAGGGCAGGCGATATGGCTACACCTTC CASSEKGRRYGYTF NA TRBV3-1 NA TRBJ1-2
TGCGCCAGCAGCTTTGGACAGGGGAATTACAATGAGCAGTTCTTC CASSFGQGNYNEQFF TRBD1 TRBV5-1 NA TRBJ2-1
TGTGCCAGCAGCTTAAGACAAGACACTGAAGCTTTCTTT CASSLRQDTEAFF NA TRBV7-2 NA TRBJ1-1
TGTGCCAGCAGGTCCACGCCCTACAGGGTCGAGACCCAGTACTTC CASRSTPYRVETQYF NA TRBV27 NA TRBJ2-5
TGTGCCAGCAGTTGGTCCCAGCAGGACACTGAAGCTTTCTTT CASSWSQQDTEAFF NA TRBV2 few TRBJ1-1
TGCGCCAGCAAAAGGACACTCAGCTACAATGAGCAGTTCTTC CASKRTLSYNEQFF NA TRBV4-3 few TRBJ2-1
TGCAGCGTTCTACAGGGGTTTAATCAGCCCCAGCATTTT CSVLQGFNQPQHF TRBD1 TRBV29-1 NA TRBJ1-5
TGCAGCGTTGGGGGTACAGGGGACTATGGCTACACCTTC CSVGGTGDYGYTF TRBD1 TRBV29-1 NA TRBJ1-2
TGTGCCACCAGCAGAGGTAGCGGGCTCGGGGCCAACGTCCTGACTTTC CATSRGSGLGANVLTF TRBD2 TRBV15 NA TRBJ2-6
TGTGCCAGCAGCTTAGCGGGACAACTGGGCTACACCTTC CASSLAGQLGYTF NA TRBV7-2 NA TRBJ1-2
TGTGCCAGCAGTTTGACCGCCAGGGACTATGGCTACACCTTC CASSLTARDYGYTF NA TRBV6-5 NA TRBJ1-2
TGCAGCGTCCCCGGGACAGGACTCGGCAATGAGCAGTTCTTC CSVPGTGLGNEQFF TRBD1 TRBV29-1 NA TRBJ2-1
TGTGCCAGCAGCCAACTAGCGGGAGACTCCGAGCAGTACTTC CASSQLAGDSEQYF TRBD2 TRBV7-2 NA TRBJ2-7
TGTGCCAGCAGCCTGGGACAGGGGGTAGGATATAATTCACCCCTCCACTTT CASSLGQGVGYNSPLHF TRBD1 TRBV3-1 few TRBJ1-6
TGCGCCAGCAGCTTGCCCCAGACAGGGGCCACAGATACGCAGTATTTT CASSLPQTGATDTQYF TRBD1 TRBV5-1 NA TRBJ2-3
TGTGCCAGCAGTTATACCTACACGTGGAGGGGCGGGAGGACAGATACGCAGTATTTT CASSYTYTWRGGRTDTQYF TRBD2 TRBV6-2/TRBV6-3 NA TRBJ2-3
TGCAGTGCTAGAGATGCCAGGGCTGGCGAGCAGTACTTC CSARDARAGEQYF NA TRBV20-1 NA TRBJ2-7
TGCAGCGGCGGACAGGGGAATGAGCAGTTCTTC CSGGQGNEQFF TRBD1 TRBV29-1 few TRBJ2-1
TGCAGTGCTAGTGGACAGAGTGTAGGGAAAAACATTCAGTACTTC CSASGQSVGKNIQYF NA TRBV20-1 few TRBJ2-4
TGTGCCAGCAGTATTTCCGGGACAGTCCGCAATCAGCCCCAGCATTTT CASSISGTVRNQPQHF TRBD1 TRBV28 NA TRBJ1-5
TGTGCCAGCAGTTTATTCCTTACGGAGGACTATGGCTACACCTTC CASSLFLTEDYGYTF NA TRBV12-3/TRBV12-4 NA TRBJ1-2
TGCAGCTTTTGTCCCCCTACAGGGGGCAACGAGCAGTACTTC CSFCPPTGGNEQYF TRBD1 TRBV29-1 NA TRBJ2-7
TGCAGTGCTAGACCCCTAAGGAGCTCCTACAATGAGCAGTACTTC CSARPLRSSYNEQYF NA TRBV20-1 NA TRBJ2-7
TGCGCCAGCAGCCAAGTTGCGGGCCCTGCCTACGAGCAGTACTTC CASSQVAGPAYEQYF NA TRBV4-3 few TRBJ2-7
TGTGCCAGCAGCAGAGGTGGACTAACGGGAGCTGAGCAGTTCTTC CASSRGGLTGAEQFF NA TRBV7-9 once TRBJ2-1
TGCAGCGTTGCTAGCGGAGCAGATACGCAGTATTTT CSVASGADTQYF TRBD2 TRBV29-1 many TRBJ2-3
TGTGCCAGCAGTCATGGAGATACGCAGTATTTT CASSHGDTQYF NA TRBV12-3/TRBV12-4 few TRBJ2-3
TGCAGCGTTGTCCTCCGGGCTAGGTACACTGAAGCTTTCTTT CSVVLRARYTEAFF NA TRBV29-1 NA TRBJ1-1
TGTGCCAGCAGTCGCGGACAGGGGACATTTTACGAGCAGTACTTC CASSRGQGTFYEQYF TRBD1 TRBV7-2 many TRBJ2-7
TGTGCCAGCAGCCACCCCGGGGATTCACCCCTCCACTTT CASSHPGDSPLHF NA TRBV3-1 few TRBJ1-6
TGTGCCAGCAGTTTATACGGAGAAGGACAGGGGACCCCTTGGAATGAGCAGTTCTTC CASSLYGEGQGTPWNEQFF TRBD1 TRBV27 few TRBJ2-1
TGTGCCATCAGTAGAGATCTGTGGGAGACCCAGTACTTC CAISRDLWETQYF NA TRBV10-3 many TRBJ2-5
TGTGCCAGCAGCTTCTCTCCCGGACAGGTCGGGGAGCTGTTTTTT CASSFSPGQVGELFF TRBD1 TRBV7-2 NA TRBJ2-2
TGTGCCAGCAGTTTGTCAGCAGCTAACTATGGCTACACCTTC CASSLSAANYGYTF NA TRBV28 few TRBJ1-2
TGCGCCAGCAGCCAATCCTACGGGAGCTCCTACGAGCAGTACTTC CASSQSYGSSYEQYF NA TRBV4-3 NA TRBJ2-7
TGCAGCGGAGGGACGGGTGAAGCTTTCTTT CSGGTGEAFF NA TRBV29-1 NA TRBJ1-1
TGCAGTGCTGGCCCGGGGCGGGAGAGGGGGGATACGCAGTATTTT CSAGPGRERGDTQYF NA TRBV20-1 once TRBJ2-3
TGTGCCTGGACTCAGGGAGGGGTCTACACCTTC CAWTQGGVYTF NA TRBV30 few TRBJ1-2
TGTGCCAGCAGCAGACAGGGGTTAGGAAACACCATATATTTT CASSRQGLGNTIYF TRBD1 TRBV11-2 NA TRBJ1-3
TGCGCCAGCAGCTTGGGGACAGGGTTGTCCCACAATGAGCAGTTCTTC CASSLGTGLSHNEQFF TRBD1 TRBV5-1 NA TRBJ2-1
TGTGCCAGCAGTGATGTGGGCGGGAGGACCTACAATGAGCAGTTCTTC CASSDVGGRTYNEQFF TRBD2 TRBV25-1 NA TRBJ2-1
TGTGCCATCAGACCGACTGACAGGGGGGAAGAGACCCAGTACTTC CAIRPTDRGEETQYF TRBD1 TRBV10-3 NA TRBJ2-5
TGTGCCAGCCGTGCCTCGACAGTTAACACTGAAGCTTTCTTT CASRASTVNTEAFF NA TRBV7-2 NA TRBJ1-1
TGTGCCAGCAGCTTGGGTGGGGGTTTGGGCACTGAAGCTTTCTTT CASSLGGGLGTEAFF NA TRBV5-6 few TRBJ1-1
TGTGCCAGCAGCTTTCAGGGAGTGAACACTGAAGCTTTCTTT CASSFQGVNTEAFF NA TRBV7-9 many TRBJ1-1
TGTGCCAGCAGCTTAACCGGGGGGCCCATCACTAACTATGGCTACACCTTC CASSLTGGPITNYGYTF NA TRBV7-3 NA TRBJ1-2
TGCGCCAGCAGCTTGGAACTAGCGGGAGGAAGAGGCTACGAGCAGTACTTC CASSLELAGGRGYEQYF TRBD2 TRBV5-1 few TRBJ2-7
TGTGCCAGCAAGAGGACAGGGACAGAGGGCAATGAGCAGTTCTTC CASKRTGTEGNEQFF TRBD1 TRBV25-1 NA TRBJ2-1
TGCAGCGTTGGGACTAGCGGGGCCAGCTCCTACAATGAGCAGTACTTC CSVGTSGASSYNEQYF TRBD2 TRBV29-1 NA TRBJ2-7
TGTGCCATCAGTGATAGGACTAGCGGCAAATCGCTCTCCTACGAGCAGTACTTC CAISDRTSGKSLSYEQYF TRBD2 TRBV10-3 few TRBJ2-7
TGCGCCAGCAGCCCCCGACAGACAGGGGGCAATGAGCAGTTCTTC CASSPRQTGGNEQFF TRBD1 TRBV4-3 NA TRBJ2-1
TGCAGTGCCGGCGGGACAGGGGTCAATTCACCCCTCCACTTT CSAGGTGVNSPLHF TRBD1 TRBV20-1 NA TRBJ1-6